Below are 3 T cell receptor beta chains sequenced from a single sample in a study of blood T cell repertoires in COVID-19. Measured with immunoSEQ multiplex PCR; TCRdb has only the in-frame clones, and not every one. This sample has approximately 140,000 clones, with around 86% found just once. The sequencing sample was made of peripheral blood. Receptors originate from a man between 65 and 85 years old with acute or convalescent COVID-19.

This rearrangement joins TRBV6-5 to TRBJ1-3, with TRBD1 identical over 9 bases. Germline CDR1 is MNHEY and CDR2 is SVGAGI. The CDR3 loop spans 14 amino acids. J was trimmed by 3 bases and V by 6 bases; bases with no gene match: 3. The CDR3 nucleotides read TGTGCCAGCAGCCGGGACAGGGTTGGAAACACCATATATTTT. Its protein is CASSRDRVGNTIYF.

The V call is TRBV7-2, the J call TRBJ1-1; 9 bases line up with TRBD1. This CDR3 has 16 residues. After removal of 1 base from V and 8 bases from J, the junction contained 11 bases not matched to a gene. The germline CDR1 and CDR2 sequences are SGHTA and FQGNSA. Here the CDR3 DNA reads TGTGCCAGCAGCTTAGTCCTTTCCGGGACAGGGAGGGAAGCTTTCTTT. As protein: CASSLVLSGTGREAFF.

The V call is TRBV28, the J call TRBJ1-2, with 10 bases matching TRBD1. CDR1 and CDR2 (germline): MDHEN, SYDVKM. The V segment lost 6 bases and the J segment 4 bases; nucleotides outside the gene matches: 5. This CDR3 region has 14 residues. CDR3 region: CASRSTGGSYGYTF. The CDR3 region has the DNA TGTGCCAGCAGATCGACAGGGGGCAGCTATGGCTACACCTTC.